This T cell receptor (beta chain) was sequenced for a study of cytomegalovirus exposure and HLA in healthy donors. The PCR contained 60 Vbeta and 13 Jbeta primers. Study processing details: Per a later analysis, the number of unique TCR beta chains was around 80 million, of which about 10 million were shared. Profiling relied on immunoSEQ multiplex PCR, and the TCRdb table lists in-frame clones only, not all of them. V, J and clone size reflect that table, while D and trimming were determined from the DNA. The sample includes some 150,000 clones, roughly 89% of them seen just once. The study's findings and limits: HLA allele associations emerged for around 15,000 TCR beta sequences in a later analysis, at 0.05 false discovery rate. Rarity marked most TCR sequences, yet some public TCRs occurred in many donors.

Regarding this clone: Antigen: not known.

The sample taken for sequencing was PBMCs. The TCR was taken from a woman aged 25 to 39 in good health and CMV-seronegative.

CDR3 in amino acids: CASSATGYSPLHF. The CDR3 nucleotides are TGTGCCAGCAGTGCAACCGGGTATTCACCCCTCCACTTT. V usage is TRBV25-1 and J usage is TRBJ1-6; D gene uncertain. Per germline, CDR1 MGHDK and CDR2 SYGVNS. The CDR3 sequence is 13 residues long. V was trimmed by 4 bases and J by 8 bases, leaving 9 bases between them. Supplemented by reference TRBV25-1 and TRBJ1-6, the full variable domain reads EADIYQTPRYLVIGTGKKITLECSQTMGHDKMYWYQQDPGMELHLIHYSYGVNSTEKGDLSSESTVSRIRTEHFPLTLESARPSHTSQYLCASSATGYSPLHFGNGTRLTVT.